Listed below are T cell receptor beta chains from one sample, sequenced in a study of T cells in Graves' hyperthyroidism and ophthalmopathy. TCRdb re-derived calls from the multiplex PCR reads in MiXCR, one entry per CDR3 protein. The sample holds 550,000 to 600,000 distinct CDR3 sequences, 16% seen once. Sequencing was performed on blood. The receptors derive from a woman aged 18-29 years with Graves' hyperthyroidism. Both conserved end residues are part of each CDR3. Fields, in order: D gene, J gene, clone size, V gene, CDR3 protein, CDR3 DNA. The D gene is left open where the match is weak. Only part of the rows carry a size: once, few, many, or a class if the clone is expanded.

. | TRBJ2-2 | few | TRBV6-6 | CASSYSWTPANTGELFF | TGTGCCAGCAGTTACTCATGGACACCCGCGAACACCGGGGAGCTGTTTTTT
. | TRBJ1-6 | once | TRBV7-2 | CASSTSGGRSPLHF | TGTGCCAGCAGCACTAGCGGGGGGCGTTCACCCCTCCACTTT
. | TRBJ2-7 | . | TRBV12-3/TRBV12-4 | CASSLKPPWKQYF | TGTGCCAGCAGTCTTAAACCCCCATGGAAGCAGTACTTC
TRBD2 | TRBJ2-3 | many | TRBV12-3/TRBV12-4 | CASSPKTSGREDTQYF | TGTGCCAGCAGTCCAAAGACTAGCGGGAGGGAAGATACGCAGTATTTT
TRBD1 | TRBJ2-2 | . | TRBV5-5 | CASSLLTGGVTGELFF | TGTGCCAGCAGCTTGCTCACAGGGGGCGTCACCGGGGAGCTGTTTTTT
. | TRBJ2-7 | few | TRBV19 | CASSIAPAREQYF | TGTGCCAGTAGTATAGCACCAGCAAGGGAGCAGTACTTC
. | TRBJ1-5 | . | TRBV27 | CASSLIGEPQHF | TGTGCCAGCAGTTTAATAGGGGAGCCCCAGCATTTT
. | TRBJ2-7 | many | TRBV6-1 | CASGSLAYEQYF | TGTGCCAGCGGGAGTCTAGCCTACGAGCAGTACTTC
. | TRBJ1-2 | . | TRBV12-3/TRBV12-4 | CASRKDGAPSLYGYTF | TGTGCCAGCAGGAAGGACGGAGCCCCCAGCCTTTATGGCTACACCTTC
. | TRBJ1-2 | . | TRBV12-5 | CASGLGGLGYGYTF | TGTGCTAGTGGTTTGGGAGGCCTCGGCTATGGCTACACCTTC
TRBD1 | TRBJ2-7 | few | TRBV24-1 | CATQGPNPSYEQYF | TGTGCCACACAGGGGCCCAACCCCTCCTACGAGCAGTACTTC
TRBD2 | TRBJ2-2 | . | TRBV20-1 | CSAPGTSLPPRRGLNTGELFF | TGCAGTGCACCCGGGACTAGCTTACCTCCCCGGCGGGGTCTTAACACCGGGGAGCTGTTTTTT
. | TRBJ2-7 | . | TRBV10-3 | CAISDQGPYEQYF | TGTGCCATCAGTGATCAGGGGCCCTACGAGCAGTACTTC
TRBD2 | TRBJ2-2 | few | TRBV27 | CASRARSGGARGELFF | TGTGCCAGCAGAGCCCGAAGCGGGGGGGCCCGCGGGGAGCTGTTTTTT
. | TRBJ2-3 | many | TRBV30 | CAWSNRDTQYF | TGTGCCTGGAGTAACAGAGATACGCAGTATTTT
. | TRBJ1-2 | many | TRBV7-3 | CASSLHRDSEGYTF | TGTGCCAGCAGCTTACACCGGGACTCCGAGGGCTACACCTTC
. | TRBJ1-4 | many | TRBV27 | CASARIATNEKLFF | TGTGCCAGCGCCCGTATTGCAACTAATGAAAAACTGTTTTTT
. | TRBJ1-2 | . | TRBV6-1 | CATKEGLLYGYTF | TGTGCCACCAAAGAAGGGCTTCTCTATGGCTACACCTTC
. | TRBJ2-7 | . | TRBV7-9 | CASSRGGAGAPYEQYF | TGTGCCAGCAGCCGAGGGGGGGCGGGAGCGCCCTACGAGCAGTACTTC
TRBD2 | TRBJ2-3 | . | TRBV11-2 | CASSSGTSGGPSSSTDTQYF | TGTGCCAGCAGCTCCGGGACTAGCGGGGGGCCCAGCTCTAGCACAGATACGCAGTATTTT
TRBD1 | TRBJ1-5 | . | TRBV18 | CASSSTGGHQPQHF | TGTGCCAGCTCGTCGACAGGGGGTCATCAGCCCCAGCATTTT
. | TRBJ2-1 | few | TRBV10-1 | CASSEVGAKDEQFF | TGCGCCAGCAGTGAAGTAGGGGCGAAAGATGAGCAGTTCTTC
TRBD1 | TRBJ1-6 | many | TRBV12-3/TRBV12-4 | CASSPYGTGTNSPLHF | TGTGCCAGCAGTCCCTACGGGACAGGGACTAATTCACCCCTCCACTTT
TRBD2 | TRBJ2-3 | many | TRBV28 | CASSETGGIGDTQYF | TGTGCCAGCAGCGAGACGGGAGGGATAGGAGATACGCAGTATTTT
. | TRBJ1-1 | many | TRBV18 | CASSPQRGAFVTEAFF | TGTGCCAGCTCACCACAGAGGGGGGCGTTCGTTACTGAAGCTTTCTTT
. | TRBJ2-1 | . | TRBV5-8 | CASSLSSLAPNEQFF | TGTGCCAGCAGCTTGAGTAGCCTGGCCCCCAATGAGCAGTTCTTC
TRBD1 | TRBJ2-5 | . | TRBV12-3/TRBV12-4 | CASTSTGSETQYF | TGTGCCAGCACCTCGACAGGGTCTGAGACCCAGTACTTC
TRBD2 | TRBJ2-5 | . | TRBV7-9 | CASSPKVAGGSKTQYF | TGTGCCAGCAGCCCTAAGGTAGCGGGGGGGTCAAAGACCCAGTACTTC
TRBD1 | TRBJ2-7 | . | TRBV12-3/TRBV12-4 | CASRDRDDYEQYF | TGTGCCAGCAGAGACAGGGATGACTACGAGCAGTACTTC
TRBD1 | TRBJ1-5 | . | TRBV10-3 | CAISQGDSNQPQHF | TGTGCCATCAGTCAGGGGGACAGCAATCAGCCCCAGCATTTT
. | TRBJ2-7 | many | TRBV18 | CASSPGRSSYEQYF | TGTGCCAGCTCACCAGGGCGCAGCTCCTACGAGCAGTACTTC
. | TRBJ2-7 | . | TRBV27 | CASSPQQSYEQYF | TGTGCCAGCAGTCCCCAGCAGTCCTACGAGCAGTACTTC
TRBD1 | TRBJ2-3 | many | TRBV24-1 | CATSDGRQGNTDTQYF | TGTGCCACCAGTGATGGGAGACAGGGGAACACAGATACGCAGTATTTT
. | TRBJ1-6 | . | TRBV25-1 | CASSEYSGGQDYNSPLHF | TGTGCCAGCAGTGAATATTCCGGGGGCCAAGACTATAATTCACCCCTCCACTTT
TRBD1 | TRBJ1-1 | . | TRBV20-1 | CSARKTGGTEAFF | TGCAGTGCTAGAAAGACAGGGGGCACTGAAGCTTTCTTT
. | TRBJ1-5 | many | TRBV6-2/TRBV6-3 | CASRQNREKQPQHF | TGTGCCAGCAGGCAAAACAGGGAAAAGCAGCCCCAGCATTTT
TRBD2 | TRBJ2-5 | few | TRBV4-1 | CASSQATSGRQTQYF | TGCGCCAGCAGCCAGGCGACTAGCGGGAGACAGACCCAGTACTTC
TRBD2 | TRBJ2-2 | many | TRBV24-1 | CATSDIGLAGNTGELFF | TGTGCCACCAGTGATATCGGACTAGCAGGGAACACCGGGGAGCTGTTTTTT
TRBD1 | TRBJ2-3 | . | TRBV3-1 | CASSQAGTGTDTQYF | TGTGCCAGCAGCCAAGCTGGGACAGGGACAGATACGCAGTATTTT
. | TRBJ1-3 | . | TRBV18 | CASSNQVVLGNTIYF | TGTGCCAGCTCAAATCAGGTAGTCCTCGGAAACACCATATATTTT
TRBD2 | TRBJ2-3 | many | TRBV6-1 | CASSNSGGGTDTQYF | TGTGCCAGCAGTAATAGCGGGGGGGGCACAGATACGCAGTATTTT
. | TRBJ2-7 | many | TRBV6-1 | CASSKPGVDEQYF | TGTGCCAGCAGTAAACCAGGGGTGGACGAGCAGTACTTC
. | TRBJ2-7 | many | TRBV13 | CASSPNSVYEQYF | TGTGCCAGCAGCCCAAATAGCGTCTACGAGCAGTACTTC
. | TRBJ2-7 | many | TRBV19 | CASSMSADRVYEQYF | TGTGCCAGTAGTATGAGTGCGGACAGAGTATACGAGCAGTACTTC